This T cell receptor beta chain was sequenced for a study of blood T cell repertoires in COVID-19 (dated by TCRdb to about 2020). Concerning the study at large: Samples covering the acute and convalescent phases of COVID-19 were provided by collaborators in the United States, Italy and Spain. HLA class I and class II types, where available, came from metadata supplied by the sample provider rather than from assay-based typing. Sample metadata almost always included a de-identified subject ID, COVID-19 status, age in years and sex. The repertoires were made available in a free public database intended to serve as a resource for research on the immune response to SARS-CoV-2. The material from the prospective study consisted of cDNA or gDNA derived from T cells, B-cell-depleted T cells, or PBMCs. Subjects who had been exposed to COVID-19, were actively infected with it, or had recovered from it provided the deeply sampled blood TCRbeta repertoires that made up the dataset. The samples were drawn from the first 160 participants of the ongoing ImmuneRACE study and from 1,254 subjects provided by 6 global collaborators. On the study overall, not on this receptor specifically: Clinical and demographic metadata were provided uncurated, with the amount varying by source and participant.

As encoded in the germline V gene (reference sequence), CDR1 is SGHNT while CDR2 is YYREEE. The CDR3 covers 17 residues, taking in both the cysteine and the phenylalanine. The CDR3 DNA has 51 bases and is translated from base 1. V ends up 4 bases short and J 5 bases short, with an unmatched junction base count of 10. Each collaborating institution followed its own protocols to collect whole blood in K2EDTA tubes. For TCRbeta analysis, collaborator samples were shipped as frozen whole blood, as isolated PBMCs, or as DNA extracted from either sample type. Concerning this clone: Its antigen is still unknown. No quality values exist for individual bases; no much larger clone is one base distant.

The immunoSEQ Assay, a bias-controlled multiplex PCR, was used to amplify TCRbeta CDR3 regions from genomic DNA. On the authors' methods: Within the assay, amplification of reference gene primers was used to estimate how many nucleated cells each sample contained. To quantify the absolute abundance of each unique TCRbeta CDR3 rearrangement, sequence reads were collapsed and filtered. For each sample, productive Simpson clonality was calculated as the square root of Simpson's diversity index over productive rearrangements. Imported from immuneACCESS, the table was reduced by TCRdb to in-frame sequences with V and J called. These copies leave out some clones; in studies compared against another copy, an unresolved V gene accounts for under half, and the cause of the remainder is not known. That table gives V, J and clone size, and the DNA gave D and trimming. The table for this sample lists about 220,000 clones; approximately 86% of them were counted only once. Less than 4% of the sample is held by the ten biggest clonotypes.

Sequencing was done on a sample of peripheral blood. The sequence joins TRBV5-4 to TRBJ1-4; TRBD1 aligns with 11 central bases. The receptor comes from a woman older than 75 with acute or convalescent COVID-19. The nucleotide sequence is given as TGTGCCAGCAGCATCAGGACAGGGGGCGTTTTGAATGAAAAACTGTTTTTT. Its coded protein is CASSIRTGGVLNEKLFF. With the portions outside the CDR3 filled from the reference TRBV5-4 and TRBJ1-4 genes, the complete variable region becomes ETGVTQSPTHLIKTRGQQVTLRCSSQSGHNTVSWYQQALGQGPQFIFQYYREEENGRGNFPPRFSGLQFPNYSSELNVNALELDDSALYLCASSIRTGGVLNEKLFFGSGTQLSVL.